The rows below give T cell receptor beta chains drawn from one sample of a study of sequential checkpoint blockade in melanoma. Repertoires were generated with immunoSEQ multiplex PCR, while TCRdb's copy carries only in-frame clones and drops some. The table lists fewer than 20,000 clones, around 80% of them singletons. The sequenced sample was CD8+ T cells sorted from blood (inferred from file names), obtained from a patient given nivolumab and ipilimumab in sequence. Every receptor here comes from a human donor with melanoma. Each CDR3 is given with its conserved first and last residue. The D gene is left open where the match is weak. A clone size is listed for some rows: how often the clone was seen (once, few, many), or a class if it is expanded.

CDR3	DNA	D	size	V	J
CASSQWGGEGANYGYTF	TGCGCCAGCAGTCAATGGGGCGGGGAGGGAGCTAACTATGGCTACACCTTC	-	-	TRBV23-1	TRBJ1-2
CASSYSSGVGETQYF	TGTGCCAGCAGTTACTCATCCGGGGTCGGGGAGACCCAGTACTTC	-	-	TRBV6-5	TRBJ2-5
CASSIGVAGRYNEQFF	TGTGCCAGTAGTATAGGGGTAGCGGGACGTTACAATGAGCAGTTCTTC	TRBD2	once	TRBV19	TRBJ2-1
CASRVPGGTEAFF	TGTGCCAGCAGAGTACCAGGTGGCACTGAAGCTTTCTTT	-	-	TRBV28	TRBJ1-1
CASSPRAGEEEKLFF	TGTGCCAGCAGCCCCCGAGCAGGGGAAGAGGAAAAACTGTTTTTT	-	-	TRBV7-9	TRBJ1-4
CASSLWTSGPNFYEQYF	TGTGCCAGCAGCTTGTGGACTAGCGGGCCAAATTTCTACGAGCAGTACTTC	TRBD2	-	TRBV5-4	TRBJ2-7
CAWSLRRDRVNTEAFF	TGTGCCTGGAGTTTAAGGCGGGACAGGGTGAACACTGAAGCTTTCTTT	TRBD1	once	TRBV30	TRBJ1-1
CASSQSSDLAPNYHEQFF	TGTGCCAGCAGCCAATCGAGCGACTTGGCCCCGAACTATCATGAGCAGTTCTTC	-	-	TRBV16	TRBJ2-1
CASSFSQGRRSPLHF	TGTGCCAGCAGTTTCTCGCAGGGGAGACGTTCACCCCTCCACTTT	-	-	TRBV28	TRBJ1-6
CSVEGETTGRTAEAFF	TGCAGCGTTGAAGGTGAAACGACAGGCAGGACGGCTGAAGCTTTCTTT	-	-	TRBV29-1	TRBJ1-1
CAWSVLGRDEQFF	TGTGCCTGGAGTGTACTAGGGCGGGATGAGCAGTTCTTC	-	-	TRBV30	TRBJ2-1
CASSAETETQYF	TGTGCCAGCAGCGCGGAGACGGAGACCCAGTACTTC	-	-	TRBV28	TRBJ2-5
CAWSVGEARYGYTF	TGTGCCTGGAGTGTAGGAGAGGCCCGCTATGGCTACACCTTC	-	-	TRBV30	TRBJ1-2
CASSPGLLSYEQYF	TGTGCCAGCAGCCCAGGGCTCCTCTCCTACGAGCAGTACTTC	-	few	TRBV5-8	TRBJ2-7
CASSYSTGKNTGELFF	TGTGCCAGCAGTTACTCTACCGGGAAGAACACCGGGGAGCTGTTTTTT	-	-	TRBV6-6	TRBJ2-2
CASSKSGTGMYTF	TGTGCCAGCTCTAAATCGGGGACAGGCATGTACACCTTC	TRBD1	once	TRBV6-1	TRBJ1-2
CASSIEARATYEQYF	TGTGCCAGTAGTATAGAGGCGCGGGCCACCTACGAGCAGTACTTC	-	-	TRBV19	TRBJ2-7
CASSLFAGLGGYTF	TGTGCCAGCAGCTTGTTTGCGGGTTTGGGTGGCTACACCTTC	-	-	TRBV5-6	TRBJ1-2
CASSFWNSNTGELFF	TGTGCCAGCAGCTTTTGGAACAGCAACACCGGGGAGCTGTTTTTT	-	-	TRBV11-2	TRBJ2-2
CASSSHGLPREQYF	TGTGCCAGCAGCTCGCACGGACTTCCCCGAGAGCAGTACTTC	-	-	TRBV5-4	TRBJ2-5
CASSLSEGTYEQYF	TGTGCCAGCAGTTTATCTGAGGGTACCTACGAGCAGTACTTC	-	-	TRBV27	TRBJ2-7
CASSITGSGSYEQYF	TGTGCCAGTAGTATAACCGGGAGCGGCTCCTACGAGCAGTACTTC	-	-	TRBV19	TRBJ2-7
CASSPPGASTDTQYF	TGTGCCAGCAGCCCCCCGGGAGCCAGCACAGATACGCAGTATTTT	-	once	TRBV7-9	TRBJ2-3
CASSYSGGGNEQFF	TGTGCCAGCAGTTACTCAGGCGGTGGGAATGAGCAGTTCTTC	-	-	TRBV6-5	TRBJ2-1
CASSLSLSNEQFF	TGCGCCAGCAGCTTGTCCCTTAGTAATGAGCAGTTCTTC	-	-	TRBV5-1	TRBJ2-1
CASGVGGARQYF	TGTGCCAGCGGCGTCGGAGGAGCAAGGCAGTACTTC	-	-	TRBV27	TRBJ2-7
CASSPTGTGTYEQYF	TGCGCCAGCAGTCCGACCGGGACAGGAACCTACGAGCAGTACTTC	TRBD1	-	TRBV4-1	TRBJ2-7
CASNIQGGGELFF	TGTGCCAGCAATATACAGGGTGGCGGGGAGCTGTTTTTT	-	-	TRBV27	TRBJ2-2
CATLDSSNQPQHF	TGTGCCACCCTGGACAGTAGCAATCAGCCCCAGCATTTT	-	-	TRBV6-6	TRBJ1-5
CASSVGLGASYEQYF	TGTGCCAGCAGCGTAGGGCTGGGAGCCTCCTACGAGCAGTACTTC	-	-	TRBV9	TRBJ2-7
CAIRDIYNEQFF	TGTGCCATCAGAGACATATACAATGAGCAGTTCTTC	-	-	TRBV10-3	TRBJ2-1
CASSDRGPVSNQPQHF	TGTGCCAGCTCAGACAGGGGGCCGGTGAGCAATCAGCCCCAGCATTTT	TRBD1	few	TRBV18	TRBJ1-5
CASSSGDEFF	TGTGCCAGCAGTTCGGGGGATGAGTTCTTC	-	-	TRBV6-6	TRBJ2-1
CASVGGETQYF	TGTGCCTCGGTGGGGGGTGAGACCCAGTACTTC	-	-	TRBV25-1	TRBJ2-5